Described below is a single T cell receptor (beta chain) sequence and its context. The antigen remains undetermined. The PCR had 60 Vbeta and 13 Jbeta primers. Original data processing: A follow-up analysis tallied 86 million or so unique TCR beta chains, roughly 11 million shared. Assay: immunoSEQ multiplex PCR; the TCRdb copy retains only in-frame clones and omits some. V and J calls and clone size follow that table, whereas D and trimming were derived from the DNA. The table includes 110,000 to 150,000 clones, over 60% detected once. This specimen belongs to a study of cytomegalovirus exposure and HLA in healthy donors. Study at large: Inside one of the first data releases sat about 85 million unique TCRs taken from HLA-typed donors. Study results and caveats: Analysis was performed later, and it showed HLA-associated TCR beta chains to be more clonally expanded than equally common others.

CDR1 SGHRS and CDR2 YFSETQ come from the germline V gene. V was shortened by 0 bases and J by 6 bases, with 10 bases between the two germline ends. The CDR3 length is 14 residues. This clonotype was sampled from a woman in her thirties or forties in good health and CMV-seronegative. The chain combines TRBV5-1 with TRBJ2-1, with D possibly being TRBD1 (6 bases). The specimen sequenced was PBMCs. The CDR3 sequence: CASSLGDRSNEQFF. The CDR3 DNA sequence: TGCGCCAGCAGCTTGGGTGACAGGTCCAATGAGCAGTTCTTC.